A single sample gave rise to the 8 T cell receptor beta chains below, sequenced in a study of cytomegalovirus exposure and HLA in healthy donors. Profiled with immunoSEQ multiplex PCR; TCRdb holds only in-frame clones, not every one. This repertoire shows over 200,000 clones, almost 90% found once; its top ten account for under 0.4%. Sequencing was done on a sample of PBMCs. The receptors were sampled from a woman aged 18-29 years in good health and CMV-seronegative.

The V call is TRBV7-3, the J call TRBJ2-2; weak D call: TRBD2 (6 bases). CDR3 size: 17 residues. Germline CDR1 and CDR2: SGHTA and FQGTGA. V lost 5 bases, J lost 7 bases, and 23 bases lay in between. The CDR3 DNA reads TGTGCCAGCAGCCCACTCCCTTGGGGGGTAAGAGACGGGGAGCTGTTTTTT. It encodes CASSPLPWGVRDGELFF.

The chain recombines TRBV5-1 with TRBJ2-3; the match to TRBD1 covers 7 bases. V was clipped by 4 bases and J by 3 bases; unmatched bases: 8. CDR3 length: 15 residues. Germline V lookup: CDR1 SGHRS, CDR2 YFSETQ. In nucleotides, the CDR3 is TGCGCCAGCAGCCACGACAGGGTAAGGACAGATACGCAGTATTTT. It translates to CASSHDRVRTDTQYF.

The chain couples TRBV4-3 to TRBJ2-7, with D perhaps TRBD1 (5 bases). There are 13 residues in the CDR3. Germline CDR1 and CDR2: LGHNA and YSLEER. V was cut by 6 bases and J by 0 bases, with 9 bases left in between. The CDR3 DNA follows: TGCGCCAGCAGGGCCACAGGCTCCTACGAGCAGTACTTC. It is translated as CASRATGSYEQYF.

The V and J genes are TRBV6-6 and TRBJ1-3, with 10 bases lining up with TRBD1. The length of the CDR3 is 16 residues. Looked up from germline, CDR1 is MNHNY and CDR2 is SVGAGI (reference sequence). The ends lost 7 bases at V and 6 bases at J; junction bases unmatched: 12. In DNA form, the CDR3 reads TGTGCCAGCACCGCTCAATTGGGGACAGGGGTAAACACCATATATTTT. Its protein is CASTAQLGTGVNTIYF.

The chain recombines TRBV4-1 with TRBJ1-2; TRBD1 matches 7 bases. J lost 2 bases, V lost 3 bases, and 12 bases had no gene match. This CDR3 contains 17 residues. Per the germline V gene, CDR1 is MGHRA and CDR2 is YSYEKL. In nucleotides, the CDR3 is TGCGCCAGCAGCCACAACTGGGATAAGACAGGGAACTATGGCTACACCTTC. Its protein product is CASSHNWDKTGNYGYTF.

This chain connects TRBV23-1 to TRBJ2-7; perhaps TRBD1 as D (6 bases). TRBV23-1 is noted as an ORF with a role that remains uncertain. Trimming removed 8 bases at V and 4 bases at J, with 15 bases between. This CDR3 region has 13 residues. The chain's CDR3 is CASDQYDRYEQYV. CDR3 coding DNA: TGCGCCAGCGATCAATATGACAGGTACGAGCAGTACGTC.

The V and J genes are TRBV9 and TRBJ2-1, with 7 positions matching TRBD2. Germline lookup yields CDR1 SGDLS and CDR2 YYNGEE. The V gene end was trimmed by 4 bases and the J gene end by 5 bases; junction bases not matched to a gene: 6. This CDR3 has 14 amino acids. The CDR3 nucleotides read TGTGCCAGCAGCTGGACTAGGGAAAACAATGAGCAGTTCTTC. Amino acid sequence: CASSWTRENNEQFF.

V usage is TRBV6-6 and J usage is TRBJ1-1; D remains unclear. There are 15 residues in the CDR3. Trimming cost V 0 bases and J 1 base, with 9 bases left between them. In germline, CDR1 is MNHNY, CDR2 SVGAGI (reference sequence). The DNA of the CDR3 is TGTGCCAGCAGTTACTCCCGACGGGGGAACACTGAAGCTTTCTTT. Residues: CASSYSRRGNTEAFF.